This T cell receptor (beta chain) was profiled in a study of shared clonotypes between healthy human individuals. Overall study results and limits: Roughly 5% of naive CD4 clonotypes were shared across a few donors.

Assay: immunoSEQ multiplex PCR; the TCRdb copy retains only in-frame clones and omits some. This sample has about 680,000 clones, with 92% found just once. This CDR3 spans 15 amino acids. V lost 2 bases to trimming and J lost 7 bases, with 15 bases between them. Germline lookup yields CDR1 MNHEY and CDR2 SMNVEV (reference sequence). Terminally differentiated effector memory CD45RA+ cells were excluded from the naive CD8 cells, which were CD45RO-negative and positively selected for CCR7. Turning to this clone: The antigen remains unidentified.

The sequence came from a man aged 25-45 years in good health. The V call is TRBV27, the J call TRBJ2-1, with D perhaps TRBD1 (6 bases). Sequenced material: naive CD8+ T cells sorted from blood. CDR3: CASSLARGYLNEQFF. The DNA of the CDR3 is TGTGCCAGCAGTTTAGCCAGGGGCTATCTGAATGAGCAGTTCTTC.